This T cell receptor beta chain originates from a study of CD8+CD57+ T cells in acquired aplastic anemia. At the level of the study: CD4+ and CD8+ cells, once sorted, gave DNA averaging about 3.4 ug.

The junction had 5 bases not matched to a gene; V was cut back by 2 bases and J by 3 bases. This CDR3 has 15 amino acids. The germline CDR1 and CDR2 sequences are MNHEY and SMNVEV (reference sequence). All patients picked for sequencing had shown, by flow cytometry, an expansion of CD8+CD57+ cells. Blood sampling was performed on the patients, and none of them had received therapy by then. About this clonotype: Antigen unknown.

Notes on the study in general: Patients and controls were found to share twenty-nine CD8+ CDR3 sequences. Patients were compared with controls for CD8+ Simpson's diversity, and no significant difference emerged.

Genomic DNA acted as the template from which TCR beta VDJ combination and CDR3 sequence profiling were carried out. MiXCR was run by TCRdb on the reads, yielding one entry per CDR3 protein. The sample yields about 120,000 distinct CDR3 sequences, under 60% seen once. The source of this sequence is a human donor with aplastic anemia. Sequencing was performed on sorted CD4+, CD8+, or CD8+CD57+ T cells (not recorded which) from PBMCs. This chain joins TRBV27 and TRBJ2-7; TRBD1 agrees at 9 bases. The CDR3 is CASSLLPGQGYEQYF. As DNA, the CDR3 is TGTGCCAGCAGTTTACTCCCGGGACAGGGCTACGAGCAGTACTTC.